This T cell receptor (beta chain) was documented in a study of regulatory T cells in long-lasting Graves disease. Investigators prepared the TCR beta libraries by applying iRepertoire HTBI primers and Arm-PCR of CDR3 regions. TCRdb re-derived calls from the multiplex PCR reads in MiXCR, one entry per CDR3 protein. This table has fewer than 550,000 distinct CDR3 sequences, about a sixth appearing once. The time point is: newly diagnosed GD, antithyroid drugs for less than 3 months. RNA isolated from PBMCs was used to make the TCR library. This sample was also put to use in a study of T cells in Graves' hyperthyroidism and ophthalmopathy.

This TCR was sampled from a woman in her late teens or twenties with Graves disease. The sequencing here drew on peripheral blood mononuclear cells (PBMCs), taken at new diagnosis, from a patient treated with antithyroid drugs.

CDR3 DNA: TGTGCCAGCAGCCTCGGGAATTCCCAAGAGACCCAGTACTTC. This gives the protein CASSLGNSQETQYF. This chain uses TRBV7-2 with TRBJ2-5, with a tentative D call TRBD2 (5 bases). Per germline, CDR1 SGHTA and CDR2 FQGNSA. Trimming shortened V by 5 bases and J by 1 base, and 11 bases separated the two germline ends. CDR3 length equals 14 residues.